This T cell receptor beta chain comes out of a study of T-cell memory formation after mild COVID-19. Overall study findings and caveats: For second-wave clones that peaked at day 37, SARS-CoV-2 specificity went unverified. Memory sampled before infection contained some responding clones, suggesting cross-reactive memory joined.

In the case of this clonotype: Its cognate antigen is unknown.

TCRdb used MiXCR to reprocess the 5' RACE reads, holding one entry per CDR3 protein. The table has about 200,000 distinct CDR3 sequences, 9.5% seen once. The V gene's germline CDR1 is SEHNR and CDR2 FQNEAQ (reference sequence). The CDR3 loop spans 17 amino acids. The V end lost 5 bases, the J end lost 2 bases, and 21 bases lay between the germline ends. The chain carries TRBV7-9 and TRBJ2-5; D is uncertain. Sample: PBMCs or a T cell subset sorted from them (not recorded which). This TCR derives from a man between 18 and 29 years old who had mild COVID-19 (a few samples of this study predate the infection). Cell type and time point are not known. The DNA of the CDR3 is TGTGCCAGCAGCCCAAGAGGTTCGTATAGGCTGCAAGAGACCCAGTACTTC. It specifies CASSPRGSYRLQETQYF.